Below, 8 T cell receptor beta chains from the same sample are listed, as sequenced in a study of vaccination effects on CD4 cells after COVID-19 (dated by TCRdb to the early 2020s). To prepare the library, the immunoSEQ multiplex PCR assay was applied. This is the immuneACCESS table as TCRdb keeps it, with only in-frame sequences that have V and J called. A part of the clones is gone; compared with another copy, unresolved V genes explain less than half, and the rest is unexplained. The sample table lists about 15,000 clones, around 64% of them with a count of one. 9% of the sample is taken by the ten largest. In the ViraFEST assay, PBMC were stimulated with viral peptide pools, and TCR sequencing was then used to find antigen-specific CD4+ T cell clonotypes based on their expansion. After more than nine days of culture, CD4+ T cells were isolated with the EasySep CD4+ T cell isolation kit. Two doses of either the BNT162b2 or the mRNA-1273 mRNA SARS-CoV-2 vaccine were administered to participants.

Their recognized antigens are unknown. Sequencing used CD4+ T cells from PBMCs cultured with SARS-CoV-2 spike peptides, obtained after COVID-19 vaccination. The sample's cell subset or site label is to be understood as: SARS-CoV-2 spike overlapping peptide pool stimulation. All receptors come from a human donor who received a COVID-19 vaccine.

The V and J genes are TRBV9 and TRBJ2-3, with D uncertain. V dropped 0 bases and J dropped 3 bases, with 2 bases sitting between them. Germline assignment: CDR1 SGDLS and CDR2 YYNGEE. The CDR3 is 12 residues long. Here the CDR3 DNA reads TGTGCCAGCAGCGTAGGAACAGATACGCAGTATTTT. Translated: CASSVGTDTQYF.

The CDR3 here is CASSLGLAGGSSYEQYF. DNA for the CDR3: TGTGCCAGCAGCTTGGGACTAGCGGGAGGGAGCTCCTACGAGCAGTACTTC. The V gene is TRBV7-9, the J gene TRBJ2-7; 16 nucleotides match TRBD2. Per germline, CDR1 SEHNR and CDR2 FQNEAQ (reference sequence). The CDR3 totals 17 residues. V gave up 3 bases and J gave up 0 bases; unmatched junction bases: 2.

This clone was seen a few times. V usage is TRBV12-3 or TRBV12-4 and J usage is TRBJ2-2; no clear D gene. The CDR3 is made up of 13 amino acids. V lost 2 bases to trimming and J lost 6 bases, with 7 bases between them. CDR3 loop: CASSLFEAGELFF. The DNA for the CDR3 is TGTGCCAGCAGTTTATTCGAGGCCGGGGAGCTGTTTTTT.

This clone has just one count. The CDR3 DNA sequence: TGTGCCAGCAGTTACTCGAGTACAGGGGTTTCATATACGCAGTATTTT. It yields the protein CASSYSSTGVSYTQYF. This chain connects TRBV6-5 to TRBJ2-3, with 7 nucleotides matching TRBD1. Trimming took 0 bases from V and 7 from J; bases not matched to a gene: 10. CDR1 and CDR2 from the germline V gene are MNHEY and SVGAGI. The CDR3 contains 16 residues.

The chain links TRBV7-2 to TRBJ1-3; D unresolved. The V end was cut by 2 bases, the J end by 2 bases, with 10 bases between. Germline assignment: CDR1 SGHTA and CDR2 FQGNSA. This CDR3 region has 15 residues. CDR3 nucleotides: TGTGCCAGCAGCTTAATGGCGGGCCCTGGAAACACCATATATTTT. As protein: CASSLMAGPGNTIYF.

The chain links TRBV2 to TRBJ2-7; the D is unclear. Germline lookup yields CDR1 SNHLY and CDR2 FYNNEI. Deletions cut 6 bases from V and 6 bases from J, with 15 bases between. The CDR3 is 13 amino acids. The CDR3 is CASRAMVMAEQYF. The CDR3 DNA follows: TGTGCCAGCAGGGCTATGGTCATGGCCGAGCAGTACTTC. The full variable domain, rest sourced from reference TRBV2 and TRBJ2-7, is EPEVTQTPSHQVTQMGQEVILRCVPISNHLYFYWYRQILGQKVEFLVSFYNNEISEKSEIFDDQFSVERPDGSNFTLKIRSTKLEDSAMYFCASRAMVMAEQYFGPGTRLTVT.

The rearrangement joins TRBV2 to TRBJ2-7; D possibly corresponds to TRBD1 (5 bases). The germline CDR1 and CDR2 sequences are SNHLY and FYNNEI. Trimming pared 8 bases from V and 3 bases from J, leaving 14 bases between. CDR3 size: 13 residues. CDR3 region: CASDDRVGYEQYF. DNA of the CDR3: TGTGCCAGCGATGACAGAGTGGGCTACGAGCAGTACTTC.

The count of this clone is one. J is TRBJ1-2 and V is TRBV5-1; TRBD1 matches at 8 bases. CDR1 is SGHRS and CDR2 is YFSETQ in the germline V gene. The CDR3 contains 13 residues. V lost 3 bases and J lost 8; bases outside the gene matches: 6. The CDR3 DNA reads TGCGCCAGCAGCTCGGACAGGGTAGGCGGCTACACCTTC. It specifies CASSSDRVGGYTF.